These T cell receptor beta chains were read from a single sample in a study of T cell repertoires in cytomegalovirus infection. Via MiXCR, TCRdb re-called the reads, giving one row per CDR3 protein. This repertoire shows 200,000 to 250,000 distinct CDR3 sequences, over 20% found once; its top ten account for 18%. The sequencing sample was made of CD8+ T cells from PBMCs. These receptors all come from a human donor in good health (CMV status not recorded). Some clones in this sample may be carry-over from other donors' samples. The CDR3 runs from the conserved cysteine through the conserved F or W. D genes are given only for firm matches. Some rows have no size entry. The others give once, few or many, or a class for an expanded clone.

size	V	D	J	CDR3	DNA
few	TRBV2	TRBD1	TRBJ2-5	CASSEVGTGIQETQYF	TGTGCCAGCAGTGAAGTGGGGACAGGGATACAAGAGACCCAGTACTTC
many	TRBV7-2	-	TRBJ2-1	CASSPPNGNEQFF	TGTGCCAGCAGCCCCCCGAATGGGAATGAGCAGTTCTTC
once	TRBV10-3	-	TRBJ1-4	CAARTEEKLFF	TGTGCCGCCCGGACAGAAGAAAAACTGTTTTTT
-	TRBV11-2	-	TRBJ2-6	CASPEAARGYGANVLTF	TGTGCCAGCCCTGAGGCGGCTAGGGGTTATGGGGCCAACGTCCTGACTTTC
few	TRBV28	-	TRBJ2-3	CASSSGDSTDTQYF	TGTGCCAGCAGTTCAGGGGATAGCACAGATACGCAGTATTTT
-	TRBV7-9	-	TRBJ1-1	CASSAGGPSTEAFF	TGTGCCAGCAGCGCGGGAGGCCCGAGCACTGAAGCTTTCTTT
many	TRBV12-3/TRBV12-4	-	TRBJ2-1	CASSLQGGALYNEQFF	TGTGCCAGCAGCTTACAGGGCGGAGCCCTTTACAATGAGCAGTTCTTC
few	TRBV10-3	TRBD2	TRBJ2-1	CAIGGLAGGWEEQFF	TGTGCCATCGGTGGGCTAGCGGGGGGCTGGGAGGAGCAGTTCTTC
few	TRBV28	-	TRBJ1-5	CASSLMDRRNQPQHF	TGTGCCAGCAGCTTGATGGACAGACGAAATCAGCCCCAGCATTTT
once	TRBV27	TRBD2	TRBJ2-5	CASSSHLAGSQETQYF	TGTGCCAGCAGTTCTCATCTAGCGGGGAGCCAAGAGACCCAGTACTTC
-	TRBV25-1	-	TRBJ1-2	CASSEYGGNYGYTF	TGTGCCAGCAGTGAATATGGCGGAAACTATGGCTACACCTTC
few	TRBV29-1	-	TRBJ1-1	CSVTGQSTEAFF	TGCAGCGTAACCGGACAGAGTACTGAAGCTTTCTTT
-	TRBV5-3	-	TRBJ2-7	CARSFFRTASSYEQYF	TGTGCCAGAAGCTTCTTTCGGACGGCGAGCTCCTACGAGCAGTACTTC
once	TRBV12-3/TRBV12-4	-	TRBJ2-5	CASSPPGPETQYF	TGTGCCAGCAGCCCCCCTGGTCCAGAGACCCAGTACTTC
-	TRBV7-8	TRBD1	TRBJ1-1	CASSHTGTGRSFF	TGTGCCAGCAGTCATACCGGGACAGGAAGGTCTTTCTTT
few	TRBV5-6	-	TRBJ2-6	CASSLAQGSSSGANVLTF	TGTGCCAGCAGCTTGGCGCAGGGGTCCAGCTCTGGGGCCAACGTCCTGACTTTC